Given below is one T cell receptor beta chain in context. The entry originates in a study of technical replicates of blood from four donors. Sequenced by immunoSEQ multiplex PCR; TCRdb stores in-frame clones only, minus some. The repertoire includes 80,000 to 90,000 clones, about 95% of them detected once, and around 0.25% sits in the top ten. The receptor comes from a human donor in good health. Material: T cells isolated from PBMCs.

The DNA of the CDR3 is TGTGCCAGCAGCCAAACGGGGGATCGGGAAAAACTGTTTTTT. As protein: CASSQTGDREKLFF. The chain uses TRBV6-6 and TRBJ1-4; weak D call: TRBD1 (5 bases). V was pared by 6 bases and J by 8 bases, with 16 bases between. Germline CDR1 and CDR2: MNHNY and SVGAGI (reference sequence). This CDR3 is 14 amino acids long.